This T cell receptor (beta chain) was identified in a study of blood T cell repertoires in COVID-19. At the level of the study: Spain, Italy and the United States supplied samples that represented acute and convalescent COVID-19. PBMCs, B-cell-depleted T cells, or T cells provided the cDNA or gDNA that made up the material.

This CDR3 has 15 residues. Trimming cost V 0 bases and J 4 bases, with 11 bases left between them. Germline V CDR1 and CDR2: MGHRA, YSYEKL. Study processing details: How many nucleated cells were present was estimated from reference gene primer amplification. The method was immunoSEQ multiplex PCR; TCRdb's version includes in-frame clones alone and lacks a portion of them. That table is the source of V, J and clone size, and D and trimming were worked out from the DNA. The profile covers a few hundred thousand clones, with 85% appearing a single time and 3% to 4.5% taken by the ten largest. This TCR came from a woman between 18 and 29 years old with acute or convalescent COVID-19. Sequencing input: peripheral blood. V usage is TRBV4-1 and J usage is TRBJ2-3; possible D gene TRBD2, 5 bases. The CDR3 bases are TGCGCCAGCAGCCAAGAGGGGAGTGAAGCAGATACGCAGTATTTT. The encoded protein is CASSQEGSEADTQYF.